Following are 2 T cell receptor beta chains from one sample sequenced in a study of siplizumab effects on memory and regulatory T cells. Sequencing used immunoSEQ multiplex PCR; TCRdb keeps in-frame clones, though not all of them. This table holds 85,000 to 130,000 clones, about 91% found once. The sample consisted of Tregs sorted from blood. These receptors all stem from a human donor in good health.

The table lists this clone with a few counts. The CDR3 region has the DNA TGTGCCAGCTTTAAAGTTGGAAGCTCTGGAAACACCATATATTTT. Translation gives CASFKVGSSGNTIYF. The chain joins TRBV28 to TRBJ1-3; unclear D gene. The V gene lost 8 bases and the J gene lost 0 bases, with 14 bases spanning the gap. Germline loops: CDR1 MDHEN, CDR2 SYDVKM. The CDR3 has 15 amino acids.

The chain recombines TRBV18 with TRBJ1-4, with TRBD1 identical over 8 bases. With V trimmed by 2 bases and J by 9 bases, 11 bases remained unmatched. Per germline, CDR1 KGHSH and CDR2 LQKENI. CDR3 size: 16 residues. The CDR3 DNA reads as TGTGCCAGCTCACCATCGGGTCCAGGGGGCTACCAAAAACTGTTTTTT. Protein sequence: CASSPSGPGGYQKLFF.